A selection of T cell receptor beta chains follows, all from one sample in a study of cytotoxic CD8 clonotypes in ibrutinib-treated CLL. Profiling relied on immunoSEQ multiplex PCR, and the TCRdb table lists in-frame clones only, not all of them. The sample yields 95,000 to 100,000 clones, almost 80% seen once. The material sequenced was PBMCs, taken after 12 months of ibrutinib treatment. Receptors were obtained from a human donor with chronic lymphocytic leukemia. The CDR3 runs from the conserved cysteine through the conserved F or W. D genes are given only for firm matches. The size of a clone is reported for some rows only, either as once, few or many, or as a class for expanded clones.

TGTGCCAGCTCACTGGTAGACCGGGGCTACGAGCAGTACTTC,CASSLVDRGYEQYF,TRBJ2-7,TRBV18,.,.
TGCGCCAGCAGGTATAGCGGGGGAACAGATACGCAGTATTTT,CASRYSGGTDTQYF,TRBJ2-3,TRBV5-1,.,TRBD2
TGTGCCTGGAGTCCGGGTAGAAGCAATCAGCCCCAGCATTTT,CAWSPGRSNQPQHF,TRBJ1-5,TRBV30,.,.
TGCAGCGTTTCAGGGGGATTAATACAGGGTTCGGGCACTGAAGCTTTCTTT,CSVSGGLIQGSGTEAFF,TRBJ1-1,TRBV29-1,.,TRBD1
TGCGCCAGCAGCCAAACCGGACAGGGGAGCACTGAAGCTTTCTTT,CASSQTGQGSTEAFF,TRBJ1-1,TRBV5-1,.,TRBD1
TGTGCCAGCTCACCAAACGGAATGAACACTGAAGCTTTCTTT,CASSPNGMNTEAFF,TRBJ1-1,TRBV18,.,.
TGTGCCAGCAGTTCACAGGGGTTGACTGGAGGAAAACTGTTTTTT,CASSSQGLTGGKLFF,TRBJ1-4,TRBV28,once,TRBD1
TGTGCCAGCAGAAGGGACAGGGGAGATTCACCCCTCCACTTT,CASRRDRGDSPLHF,TRBJ1-6,TRBV2,.,TRBD1
TGTGCCAGCGAGGACCCACGGGGGTACTATGGCTACACCTTC,CASEDPRGYYGYTF,TRBJ1-2,TRBV6-1,many,.
TGTGCCAGCAGCTTCCAGGGGAGCTACACCTTC,CASSFQGSYTF,TRBJ1-2,TRBV7-8,few,.
TGTGCCAAAACAGGGGACAATGAGCAGTTCTTC,CAKTGDNEQFF,TRBJ2-1,TRBV2,.,TRBD1
TGTGCCAGCACCCCGAGCAGCCCTCCCTACGAGCAGTACTTC,CASTPSSPPYEQYF,TRBJ2-7,TRBV28,.,.
TGTGCCAGCAGCCCCACATTAGCGGGGGGGGGTACGCAGTATTTT,CASSPTLAGGGTQYF,TRBJ2-3,TRBV7-2,few,TRBD2
TGTGCCAGCAGCTTACGGACAGGGGCGAATTGGGTCACTGAAGCTTTCTTT,CASSLRTGANWVTEAFF,TRBJ1-1,TRBV5-8,.,TRBD1
TGTGCCAGCAGTAAGGCGGGGGGGAATGAGCAGTTCTTC,CASSKAGGNEQFF,TRBJ2-1,TRBV6-6,.,TRBD2
TGTGCCATCAGTGATGTACTGAATAATTCACCCCTCCACTTT,CAISDVLNNSPLHF,TRBJ1-6,TRBV10-3,.,.
TGTGCCAGTAGTACTCCCGGGACAGGGAGAAATCAGCCCCAGCATTTT,CASSTPGTGRNQPQHF,TRBJ1-5,TRBV19,few,TRBD1
TGTGCCAGCAGTGAAAGGGGGGTATGGATTGGGGAGACCCAGTACTTC,CASSERGVWIGETQYF,TRBJ2-5,TRBV2,.,.
TGTGCCAGTAGTGGGGCCGCGGTACTAAGCTCCTACAATGAGCAGTTCTTC,CASSGAAVLSSYNEQFF,TRBJ2-1,TRBV19,.,.
TGTGCCAGCAGCTTAGAGGTTGGGGGGACCTACGAGCAGTACTTC,CASSLEVGGTYEQYF,TRBJ2-7,TRBV7-2,few,.
TGCAGCGCCCAGGTCAATGAGCAGTTCTTC,CSAQVNEQFF,TRBJ2-1,TRBV29-1,.,.
TGTGCCAGCAGCGTTACACCCGCATTAGGCTACGAGCAGTACTTC,CASSVTPALGYEQYF,TRBJ2-7,TRBV9,.,.
TGTGCCAGCAGGTTACAACTAGCGGCAACTTCCTACGAGCAGTACTTC,CASRLQLAATSYEQYF,TRBJ2-7,TRBV2,.,TRBD2
TGTGCCAGCAGTTATCCCCAACAGGGAGGAAACACCATATATTTT,CASSYPQQGGNTIYF,TRBJ1-3,TRBV6-6,once,.
TGTGCTAGTGGATACAATGAGCAGTTCTTC,CASGYNEQFF,TRBJ2-1,TRBV12-5,.,.
TGTGCCAGCAGCTTAGGGGTGGAGGGTCGCACAGATACGCAGTATTTT,CASSLGVEGRTDTQYF,TRBJ2-3,TRBV11-3,.,.
TGTGCCAGCAGCTTAGACCTAGCGGGGGCCCAAATGAGCACAGATACGCAGTATTTT,CASSLDLAGAQMSTDTQYF,TRBJ2-3,TRBV7-6,.,TRBD2
TGTGCCAGCAGCGACGGGGGGAGTGAGCAGTTCTTC,CASSDGGSEQFF,TRBJ2-1,TRBV9,.,TRBD2
TGTGCCAGCAGTCCCGGGACATTTATCCACGAGCAGTACTTC,CASSPGTFIHEQYF,TRBJ2-7,TRBV6-5,.,.
TGTGCCGTCGACTTAAGATGGAAAGGCCCCTATGGCTACACCTTC,CAVDLRWKGPYGYTF,TRBJ1-2,TRBV25-1,.,.
TGTGCCAGCAGTGGCATGAACACTGAAGCTTTCTTT,CASSGMNTEAFF,TRBJ1-1,TRBV2,.,.
TGTGCCAGCAGTTTAGGTCTTGAGTACACTGAAGCTTTCTTT,CASSLGLEYTEAFF,TRBJ1-1,TRBV7-2,.,.
TGCGCCAGCGGAACCGGGACAGAGAACACCGGGGAGCTGTTTTTT,CASGTGTENTGELFF,TRBJ2-2,TRBV5-1,.,TRBD1
TGTGCCAGCTCACCACTGGCAGGGGCCGGTGAGACCCAGTACTTC,CASSPLAGAGETQYF,TRBJ2-5,TRBV18,.,.
TGTGCCACCAGCGGTACAGGACAGGGACAGAGCTCCTACGAGCAGTACTTC,CATSGTGQGQSSYEQYF,TRBJ2-7,TRBV15,.,TRBD1
TGTGCCAGCAGGAGGGACTACGAGCAGTACTTC,CASRRDYEQYF,TRBJ2-7,TRBV25-1,.,.
TGTGCCAGCAGCTTAACGGGACTAGCGGTTTTCACCGGGGAGCTGTTTTTT,CASSLTGLAVFTGELFF,TRBJ2-2,TRBV7-3,.,TRBD2
TGCGCCAGCAGCTTGTTAGCGGGGGGCCCCAATGAGCAGTTCTTC,CASSLLAGGPNEQFF,TRBJ2-1,TRBV5-1,few,TRBD2
TGTGCCAGCAGTGACGCAGGGATGATAGGTCAGCCCCAGCATTTT,CASSDAGMIGQPQHF,TRBJ1-5,TRBV2,once,.
TGCGCCAGCAGTGGATTGGGACTATATTCTACACCGGCTAACACAGATACGCAGTATTTT,CASSGLGLYSTPANTDTQYF,TRBJ2-3,TRBV10-1,.,TRBD2
TGTGCCAGCAGTTTCACCCAGGGGTCGGGGGCTTTCTTT,CASSFTQGSGAFF,TRBJ1-1,TRBV27,.,.
TGTGCCAGCAGCTTAGCTGGCGGGCACAATGAGCAGTTCTTC,CASSLAGGHNEQFF,TRBJ2-1,TRBV7-9,.,.
TGTGCCAGCAGCTATGGAACCCGGGATTTCGGCTACACCTTC,CASSYGTRDFGYTF,TRBJ1-2,TRBV5-8,.,.
TGTGCCAGCAGTAAGAGGGACACTGAAGCTTTCTTT,CASSKRDTEAFF,TRBJ1-1,TRBV28,.,.
TGTGCCAGCAGGGACAGGGGGAGGTCCGAGCAGTACTTC,CASRDRGRSEQYF,TRBJ2-7,TRBV6-5,.,TRBD1
TGCGCCAGCAGCCAAGATACAACAGCAAACATTCAGTACTTC,CASSQDTTANIQYF,TRBJ2-4,TRBV4-3,.,.
TGTGCCTGGGAACGCGGCGGGGGGGCTTCTGGGGCCAACGTCCTGACTTTC,CAWERGGGASGANVLTF,TRBJ2-6,TRBV30,.,TRBD2
TGTGCCTGGAGTGGGAACGCTCAAGAGACCCAGTACTTC,CAWSGNAQETQYF,TRBJ2-5,TRBV30,.,.
TGTGCCAGCAGCTTAGGGCGGATCCAAGAGACCCAGTACTTC,CASSLGRIQETQYF,TRBJ2-5,TRBV7-9,.,.
TGTGCCAGCAGGTCGGGACAGGGAAGGACAGATACGCAGTATTTT,CASRSGQGRTDTQYF,TRBJ2-3,TRBV6-5,once,TRBD1
TGCGCCAGCAGCCCCGACGGATTAGGGTCCACCGGGGAGCTGTTTTTT,CASSPDGLGSTGELFF,TRBJ2-2,TRBV5-1,.,.
TGTGCCAGCAGCTCAAACTTAGGGACAGTTAAAATTGAGCAGTTCTTC,CASSSNLGTVKIEQFF,TRBJ2-1,TRBV7-6,.,TRBD1
TGCGCCAGCAGCAGAAGGGGCGGGGAACCCACAGATACGCAGTATTTT,CASSRRGGEPTDTQYF,TRBJ2-3,TRBV5-1,.,.
TGTGCCTGGAGGCAGGGGGATACGCAGTATTTT,CAWRQGDTQYF,TRBJ2-3,TRBV30,.,.
TGTGCCAGCAGCTCGAACCGTAGCGGGGGGGCCGCCTACAATGAGCAGTTCTTC,CASSSNRSGGAAYNEQFF,TRBJ2-1,TRBV7-3,.,TRBD2
TGTGCCAGCAGTGACTCTGGAGGCACAGATACGCAGTATTTT,CASSDSGGTDTQYF,TRBJ2-3,TRBV2,.,.
TGTGCCAGCAGAGTGCAAGGACAGGGTCAAACCGGGGAGCTGTTTTTT,CASRVQGQGQTGELFF,TRBJ2-2,TRBV28,.,TRBD1
TGTGCCAGCAGTTTAGGAGGGATAGCTGGGGCCAACGTCCTGACTTTC,CASSLGGIAGANVLTF,TRBJ2-6,TRBV28,.,.
TGTGCCAGCAGTTACGGCAGCGGGGCGGCGGAGACCCAGTACTTC,CASSYGSGAAETQYF,TRBJ2-5,TRBV6-5,.,TRBD2
TGTGCCAGCAGCAAGGACAGGGTGGAAGGCTACACCTTC,CASSKDRVEGYTF,TRBJ1-2,TRBV5-5,.,TRBD1